The following is a T cell receptor (beta chain) sequence with its context. Its target is unknown. Germline V gene lookup returns CDR1 LNHDA and CDR2 SQIVND (reference sequence). CDR3 length equals 16 residues. Trimming removed 4 bases at V and 1 base at J, with 16 bases between. These data come from a study of T cell repertoires in cytomegalovirus infection. Study overall: HLA-B-restricted CMV epitopes that are well studied were used alongside recently identified HLA-C-restricted ones. Indications of both CMV infection and matching HLA type were provided by public TCR beta signatures.

Study outcomes and limitations: Ex vivo responses were dominated by HLA-C-restricted CMV-specific TCR beta clonotypes.

One entry per CDR3 protein results from TCRdb running MiXCR on the reads. The top ten clones hold roughly 50% of a sample with approximately 120,000 distinct CDR3 sequences, approximately 30% of them seen once. The V and J genes are TRBV19 and TRBJ1-1; D is unresolved. The specimen was CD8+ T cells from cultured PBMCs, collected from culture after CMV antigen stimulation. The TCR originated in a human donor in good health (CMV status not recorded). Some clones in this sample may be carry-over from other donors' samples. CDR3 region: CASSNTPAGSNTEAFF. In nucleotides, the CDR3 is TGTGCCAGTAGTAATACACCAGCGGGATCGAACACTGAAGCTTTCTTT.